This T cell receptor (beta chain) stems from a study of graft-versus-host responses after intestinal transplantation. Study details: Grafts were multivisceral, liver-intestinal, or isolated intestinal. Points from the study as a whole: GvH clones were identified in recipient marrow, with some first appearing in ileum or blood. Patients with graft-donor T cell macrochimerism had high graft-versus-host to host-versus-graft clonal ratios in allografts.

The CDR3 is 15 amino acids. The germline V gene has CDR1 LNHDA and CDR2 SQIVND (reference sequence). The V segment lost 3 bases and the J segment 6 bases; nucleotides outside the gene matches: 8. Note on this clone: Its antigen is as yet unknown.

This table comes from immunoSEQ multiplex PCR, and its TCRdb copy is limited to in-frame clones, with some not included. This sample yields over 70,000 clones, of which around 90% are seen a single time; 4% belongs to the top ten. The specimen comprised unstimulated CD8+ T cells sorted from spleen or lymph node cells, sampled before transplant. V and J are TRBV19 and TRBJ2-1; 7 nucleotides align to TRBD1. The TCR was taken from a human donor who was the organ donor for an intestinal transplant. The CDR3, as DNA: TGTGCCAGTAGTATTGGTAGGGGGCCTGTCAATGAGCAGTTCTTC. It codes for CASSIGRGPVNEQFF.